This T cell receptor (beta chain) was sequenced for a study of STAT5B mutations in CD4+ large granular lymphocyte leukemia. Broader study findings: Patient CD4-sorted repertoires looked more clonal than healthy CD4+ repertoires, even without putative leukemic clones.

Details on this clone: Its antigen is undetermined.

The germline V gene encodes CDR1 SGDLS and CDR2 YYNGEE. Trimming cost V 0 bases and J 4 bases, with 7 bases left between them. The length of the CDR3 is 13 residues. Clones were read by immunoSEQ multiplex PCR, and TCRdb kept only the in-frame ones, dropping some. The top ten hold around a tenth of the sample, which has tens of thousands of clones, about 80% seen once. The sequence was collected from a human donor in good health. The sequenced material came from CD4+ T cells from blood buffy coats. The J gene is TRBJ1-1, the V gene TRBV9; D gene unclear. In DNA form, the CDR3 reads TGTGCCAGCAGCGTAGCGAGAGGCACTGAAGCTTTCTTT. Amino acid sequence: CASSVARGTEAFF.